A single sample gave rise to the 4 T cell receptor beta chains below, sequenced in a study of tumor-infiltrating lymphocytes in primary liver carcinoma. DNA and RNA were both co-extracted from 20-30 mg of bulk tissue that had not been sorted. A primer matching the constant region was used to make TCR beta cDNA from approximately 0.45 ug of total RNA. What produced the TCR beta libraries was three nested multiplex PCR rounds using slightly modified ARM-PCR. Rounds one and two of PCR, each of roughly 10 cycles, were primed with TRBV1-TRBV30 forward primers and a C-beta reverse primer. Each CDR3 protein is one row after TCRdb ran MiXCR on the multiplex PCR reads. Of about 21,000 distinct CDR3 sequences in the sample, about 80% are singletons; the top ten hold about 40%. The source material was liver tumor tissue from sampling region 1. The subset denotes: tumor region T1, superior pole. The receptor source for this set is a woman in her 30s with primary liver carcinoma and hepatitis B virus infection.

This clonotype showed up just a few times. Since no conserved phenylalanine or tryptophan closes the CDR3, a read error is the likely cause. Because the CDR3's place on the DNA is in doubt, the DNA is left out and the CDR3 is given as listed by TCRdb. This chain connects TRBV11-2 to TRBJ1-2. CDR1 and CDR2 from the germline V gene are SGHAT and FQNNGV. The CDR3 adds up to 14 amino acids, both ends counted. The CDR3 reads CASSLREANHGYIS.

The chain recombines TRBV11-1 with TRBJ2-5, with a weak D call TRBD1 (5 bases). This CDR3 spans 14 amino acids. Germline CDR1 reads SGHAT; CDR2 reads FQDESV (reference sequence). The CDR3 is CVGSLAGLEETQYF. As DNA, the CDR3 is TGTGTCGGCAGCTTAGCAGGGCTTGAAGAGACCCAGTACTTC.

Concerning this clonotype itself: An end of the junction does not agree with germline; a read error may underlie this. The genes are TRBV6-5 and TRBJ2-5; a weak D match, TRBD2 (7 bases). CDR1 MNHEY and CDR2 SVGAGI come from the germline V gene. CDR3 length equals 13 residues. CDR3 sequence (DNA): TGTTCCAGCAGTACTGACGGGGGGCCGACCCAGTACTTC. It translates to CSSSTDGGPTQYF.

For this clonotype: A read error may produce the germline difference seen at one junction end. V and J are TRBV11-2 and TRBJ1-2, with TRBD1 matching over 7 bases. Germline V lookup: CDR1 SGHAT, CDR2 FQNNGV. The CDR3 totals 13 residues. CDR3 region: CVSTQGGGGDYTF. In DNA, the CDR3 is TGTGTCAGCACTCAGGGGGGGGGTGGAGACTACACGTTC.